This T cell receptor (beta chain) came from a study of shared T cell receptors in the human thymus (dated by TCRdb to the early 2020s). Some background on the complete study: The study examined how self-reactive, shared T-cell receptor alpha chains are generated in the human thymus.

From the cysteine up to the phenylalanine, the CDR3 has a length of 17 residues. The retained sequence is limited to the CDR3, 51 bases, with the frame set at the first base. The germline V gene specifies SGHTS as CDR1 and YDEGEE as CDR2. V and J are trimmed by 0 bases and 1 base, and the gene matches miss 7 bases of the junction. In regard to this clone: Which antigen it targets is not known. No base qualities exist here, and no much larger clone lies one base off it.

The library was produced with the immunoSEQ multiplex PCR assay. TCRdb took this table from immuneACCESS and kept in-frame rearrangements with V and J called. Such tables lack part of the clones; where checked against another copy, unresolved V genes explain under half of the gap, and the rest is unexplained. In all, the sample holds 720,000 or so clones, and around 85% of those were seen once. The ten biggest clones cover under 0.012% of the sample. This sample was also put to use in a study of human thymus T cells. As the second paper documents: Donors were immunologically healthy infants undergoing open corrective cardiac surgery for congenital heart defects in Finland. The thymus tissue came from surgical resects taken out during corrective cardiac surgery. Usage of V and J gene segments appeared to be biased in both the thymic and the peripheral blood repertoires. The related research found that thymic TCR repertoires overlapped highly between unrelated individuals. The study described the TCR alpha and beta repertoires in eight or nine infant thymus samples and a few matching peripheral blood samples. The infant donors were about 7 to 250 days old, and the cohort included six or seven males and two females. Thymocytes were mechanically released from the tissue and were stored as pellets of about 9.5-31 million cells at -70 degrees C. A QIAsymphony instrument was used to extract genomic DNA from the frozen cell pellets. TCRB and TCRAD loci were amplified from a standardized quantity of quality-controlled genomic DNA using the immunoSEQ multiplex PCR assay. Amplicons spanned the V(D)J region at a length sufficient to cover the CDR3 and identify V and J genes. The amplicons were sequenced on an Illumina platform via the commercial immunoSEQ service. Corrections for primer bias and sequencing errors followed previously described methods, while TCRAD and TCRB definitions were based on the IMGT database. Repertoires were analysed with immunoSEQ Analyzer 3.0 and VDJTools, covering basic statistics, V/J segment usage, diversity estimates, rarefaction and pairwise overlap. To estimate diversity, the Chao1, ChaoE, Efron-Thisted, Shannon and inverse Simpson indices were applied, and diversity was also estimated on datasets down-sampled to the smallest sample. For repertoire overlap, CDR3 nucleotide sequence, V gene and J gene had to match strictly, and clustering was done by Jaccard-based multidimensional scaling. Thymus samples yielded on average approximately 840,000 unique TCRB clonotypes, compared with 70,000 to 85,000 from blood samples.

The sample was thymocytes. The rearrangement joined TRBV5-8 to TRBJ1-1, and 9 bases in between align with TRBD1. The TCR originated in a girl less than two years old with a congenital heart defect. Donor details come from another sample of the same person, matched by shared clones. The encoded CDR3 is CASSLGLTGGTNTEAFF. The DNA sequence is TGTGCCAGCAGCTTGGGTTTGACAGGGGGGACGAACACTGAAGCTTTCTTT. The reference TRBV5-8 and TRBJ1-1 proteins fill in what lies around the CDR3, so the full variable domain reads EAGVTQSPTHLIKTRGQQATLRCSPISGHTSVYWYQQALGLGLQFLLWYDEGEERNRGNFPPRFSGRQFPNYSSELNVNALELEDSALYLCASSLGLTGGTNTEAFFGQGTRLTVV.